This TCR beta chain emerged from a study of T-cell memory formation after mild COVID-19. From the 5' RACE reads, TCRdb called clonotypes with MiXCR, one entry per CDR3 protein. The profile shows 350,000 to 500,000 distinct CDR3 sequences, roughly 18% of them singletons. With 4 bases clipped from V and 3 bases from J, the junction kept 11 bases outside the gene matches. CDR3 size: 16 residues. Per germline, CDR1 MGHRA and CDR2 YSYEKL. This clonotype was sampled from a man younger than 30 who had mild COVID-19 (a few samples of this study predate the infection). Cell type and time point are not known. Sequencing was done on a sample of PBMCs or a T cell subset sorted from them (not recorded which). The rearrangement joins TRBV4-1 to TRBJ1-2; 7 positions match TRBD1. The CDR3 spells CASSLQGGGYDYGYTF. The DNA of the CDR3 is TGCGCCAGCAGCCTCCAGGGGGGGGGATATGACTATGGCTACACCTTC.